This T cell receptor beta chain was documented in a study of blood T cell repertoires in COVID-19 (dated by TCRdb to about 2020). General notes on the study: Samples covering the acute and convalescent phases of COVID-19 were provided by collaborators in the United States, Italy and Spain. HLA class I and class II types, where available, came from metadata supplied by the sample provider rather than from assay-based typing. The samples were drawn from two sources: the first 160 participants of the ongoing ImmuneRACE study, and 950 to 1,500 subjects contributed by 6 global collaborators. A freely available public database, intended as a resource for researchers studying the immune response to SARS-CoV-2, is where the repertoires were released. The sample metadata nearly always contained a de-identified subject ID, COVID-19 status, age in years and sex. Subjects who had been exposed to COVID-19, were actively infected with it, or had recovered from it provided the deeply sampled blood TCRbeta repertoires that made up the dataset. The material from the prospective study consisted of cDNA or gDNA derived from T cells, B-cell-depleted T cells, or PBMCs. What the authors observed across the whole study: The quantity of clinical and demographic metadata differed by source and by participant and was supplied without curation.

Each collaborating institution followed its own protocols to collect whole blood in K2EDTA tubes. Collaborator samples were shipped for TCRbeta analysis as frozen whole blood, isolated PBMCs, or DNA extracted from either sample type. Trimmed from V: 1 base; trimmed from J: 5 bases; junction bases lacking a gene match: 10. The CDR3 starts with the cysteine, ends with the phenylalanine, and has 16 residues. Only CDR3 DNA is held: 48 bases, read in frame from base 1. The germline V gene provides CDR1 SGHVS and CDR2 FQNEAQ. As to this clone: It lacks a known antigen. No quality values exist for individual bases; no much larger clone is one base distant.

TCRbeta CDR3 regions were amplified from genomic DNA using the immunoSEQ Assay, a bias-controlled multiplex PCR. The published analysis was carried out like this. The number of nucleated cells in each sample was estimated from the amplification of reference gene primers within the assay. To quantify the absolute abundance of each unique TCRbeta CDR3 rearrangement, sequence reads were collapsed and filtered. Productive Simpson clonality was computed per sample as the square root of Simpson's diversity index over productive rearrangements. TCRdb limited this immuneACCESS table to in-frame rearrangements with V and J called. A share of clones is missing; checked studies link under half to unresolved V genes, and the rest is unexplained. V, J and clone size are taken as reported in that table, and D and trimming were inferred from the DNA itself. The sample records roughly 60,000 clones, about nine tenths of which are singletons. Of the sample, roughly 6.2% is held by the ten largest clones.

The sequencing sample was made of peripheral blood. This receptor was taken from a human donor in a cohort sampled during active COVID-19. The chain employs TRBV7-8 and TRBJ2-5; the junction holds 7 bases that match TRBD2. The CDR3 is CASSLEGRSGGETQYF. The DNA sequence is given as TGTGCCAGCAGCTTAGAGGGGCGGTCCGGGGGGGAGACCCAGTACTTC.